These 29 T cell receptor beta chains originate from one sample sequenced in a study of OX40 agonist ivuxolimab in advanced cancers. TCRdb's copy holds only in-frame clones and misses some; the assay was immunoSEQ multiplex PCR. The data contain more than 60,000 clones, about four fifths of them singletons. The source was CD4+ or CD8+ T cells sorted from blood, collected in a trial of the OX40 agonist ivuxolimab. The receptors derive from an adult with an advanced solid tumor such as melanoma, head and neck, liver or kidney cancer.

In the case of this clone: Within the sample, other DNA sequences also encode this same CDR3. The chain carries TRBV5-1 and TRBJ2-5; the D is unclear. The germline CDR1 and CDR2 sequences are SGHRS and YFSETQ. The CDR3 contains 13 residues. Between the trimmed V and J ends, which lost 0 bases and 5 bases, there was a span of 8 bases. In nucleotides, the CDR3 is TGCGCCAGCAGCTTGGCCTCGCGGGAGACCCAGTACTTC. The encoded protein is CASSLASRETQYF.

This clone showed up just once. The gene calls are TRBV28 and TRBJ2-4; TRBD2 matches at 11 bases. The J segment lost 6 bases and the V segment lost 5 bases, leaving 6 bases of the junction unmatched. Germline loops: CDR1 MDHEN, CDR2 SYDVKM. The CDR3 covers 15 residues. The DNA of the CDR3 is TGTGCCAGCAGTGATAGCGGGGGGGCGGGAAACATTCAGTACTTC. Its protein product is CASSDSGGAGNIQYF.

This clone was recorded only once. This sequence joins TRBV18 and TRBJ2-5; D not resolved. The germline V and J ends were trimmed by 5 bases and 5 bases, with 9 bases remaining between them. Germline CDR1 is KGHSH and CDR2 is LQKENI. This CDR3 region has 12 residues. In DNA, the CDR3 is TGTGCCAGCTCAAGTTTGGGGGAGACCCAGTACTTC. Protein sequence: CASSSLGETQYF. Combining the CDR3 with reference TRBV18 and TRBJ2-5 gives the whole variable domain NAGVMQNPRHLVRRRGQEARLRCSPMKGHSHVYWYRQLPEEGLKFMVYLQKENIIDESGMPKERFSAEFPKEGPSILRIQQVVRGDSAAYFCASSSLGETQYFGPGTRLLVL.

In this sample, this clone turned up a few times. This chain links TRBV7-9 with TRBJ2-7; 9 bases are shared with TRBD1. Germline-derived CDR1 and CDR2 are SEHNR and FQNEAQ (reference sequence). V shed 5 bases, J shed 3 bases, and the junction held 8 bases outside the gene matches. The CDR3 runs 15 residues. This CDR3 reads CASSPVTGGLYEQYF. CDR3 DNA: TGTGCCAGCAGCCCCGTGACAGGGGGACTCTACGAGCAGTACTTC.

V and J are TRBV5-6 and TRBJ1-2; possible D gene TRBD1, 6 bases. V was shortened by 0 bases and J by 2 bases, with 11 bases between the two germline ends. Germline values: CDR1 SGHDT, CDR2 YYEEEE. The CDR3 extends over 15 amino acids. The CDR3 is CASSLVGRGNYGYTF. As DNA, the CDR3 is TGTGCCAGCAGCTTGGTGGGTAGGGGGAACTATGGCTACACCTTC.

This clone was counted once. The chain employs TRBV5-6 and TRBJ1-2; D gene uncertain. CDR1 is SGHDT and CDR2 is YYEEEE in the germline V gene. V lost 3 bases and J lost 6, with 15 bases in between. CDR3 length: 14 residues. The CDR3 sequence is CASSWPGRANGYTF. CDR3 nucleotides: TGTGCCAGCAGCTGGCCCGGCAGAGCGAATGGCTACACCTTC.

The CDR3 region is CASSLTGSQDTQYF. The CDR3 nucleotides read TGTGCCAGCAGCTTAACGGGATCGCAAGATACGCAGTATTTT. The gene calls are TRBV7-3 and TRBJ2-3; D remains unclear. The CDR3 totals 14 residues. Trimming shortened V by 0 bases and J by 5 bases, and 9 bases separated the two germline ends. The germline V gene encodes CDR1 SGHTA and CDR2 FQGTGA.

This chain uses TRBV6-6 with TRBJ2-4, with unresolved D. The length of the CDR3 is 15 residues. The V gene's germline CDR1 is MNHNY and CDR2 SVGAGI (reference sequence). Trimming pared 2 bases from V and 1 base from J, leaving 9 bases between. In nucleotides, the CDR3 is TGTGCCAGCAGTTACCGGCAAGAGGCCAAAAACATTCAGTACTTC. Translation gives CASSYRQEAKNIQYF.

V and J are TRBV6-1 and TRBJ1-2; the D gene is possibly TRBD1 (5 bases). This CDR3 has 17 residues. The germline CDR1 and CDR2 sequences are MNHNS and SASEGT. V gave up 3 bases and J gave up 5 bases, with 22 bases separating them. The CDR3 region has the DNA TGTGCCAGCAGTGACGAGGGGCTGGGTCTCACCCTATATGGCTACACCTTC. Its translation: CASSDEGLGLTLYGYTF.

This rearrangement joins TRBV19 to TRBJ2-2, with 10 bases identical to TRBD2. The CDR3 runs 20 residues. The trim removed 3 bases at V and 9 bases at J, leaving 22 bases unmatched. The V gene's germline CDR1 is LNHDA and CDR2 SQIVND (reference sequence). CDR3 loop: CASSIRAGGPSRASHRELFF. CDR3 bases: TGTGCCAGTAGTATTAGAGCGGGGGGGCCCTCCCGCGCGAGTCACAGGGAGCTGTTTTTT.

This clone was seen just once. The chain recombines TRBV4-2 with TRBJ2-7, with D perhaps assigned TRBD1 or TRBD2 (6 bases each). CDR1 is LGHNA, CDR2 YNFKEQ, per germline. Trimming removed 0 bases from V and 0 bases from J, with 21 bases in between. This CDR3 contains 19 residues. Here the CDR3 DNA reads TGTGCCAGCAGCCAAGATAGGTCTGTCGGAGGGGGTGTCTCCTACGAGCAGTACTTC. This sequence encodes CASSQDRSVGGGVSYEQYF.

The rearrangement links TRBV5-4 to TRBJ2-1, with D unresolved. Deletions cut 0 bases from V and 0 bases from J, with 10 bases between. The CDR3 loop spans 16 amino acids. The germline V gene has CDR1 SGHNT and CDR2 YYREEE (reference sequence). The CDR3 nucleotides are TGTGCCAGCAGCTTGGGGCACCCGAGCTCCTACAATGAGCAGTTCTTC. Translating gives CASSLGHPSSYNEQFF.

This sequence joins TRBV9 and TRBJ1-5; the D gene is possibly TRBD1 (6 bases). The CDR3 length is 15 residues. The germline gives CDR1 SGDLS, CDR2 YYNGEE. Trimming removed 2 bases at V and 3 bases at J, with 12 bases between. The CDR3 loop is CASSVGQKNNQPQHF. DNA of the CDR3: TGTGCCAGCAGCGTCGGACAGAAGAACAATCAGCCCCAGCATTTT.

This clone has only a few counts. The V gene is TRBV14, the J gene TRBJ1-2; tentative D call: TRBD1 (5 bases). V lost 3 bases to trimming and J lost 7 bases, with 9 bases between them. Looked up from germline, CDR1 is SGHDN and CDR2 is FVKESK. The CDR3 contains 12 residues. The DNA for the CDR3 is TGTGCCAGCAGCCAGGGGGGGGGTGGCTACACCTTC. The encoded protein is CASSQGGGGYTF. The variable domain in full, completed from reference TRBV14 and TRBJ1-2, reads EAGVTQFPSHSVIEKGQTVTLRCDPISGHDNLYWYRRVMGKEIKFLLHFVKESKQDESGMPNNRFLAERTGGTYSTLKVQPAELEDSGVYFCASSQGGGGYTFGSGTRLTVV.

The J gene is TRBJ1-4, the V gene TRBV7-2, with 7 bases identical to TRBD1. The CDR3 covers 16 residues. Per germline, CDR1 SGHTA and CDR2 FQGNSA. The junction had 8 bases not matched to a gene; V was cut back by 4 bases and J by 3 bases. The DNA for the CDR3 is TGTGCCAGCAGCTCCGTCCCGGGACAGTCTAATGAAAAACTGTTTTTT. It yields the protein CASSSVPGQSNEKLFF.

The CDR3 nucleotides read TGTGCCAGTAGTATTGGGGGACAGGGACTTATGACGCCCCAGCATTTT. Protein sequence: CASSIGGQGLMTPQHF. The gene calls are TRBV19 and TRBJ1-5, with TRBD1 matching 9 bases. Per germline, CDR1 LNHDA and CDR2 SQIVND (reference sequence). J gave up 9 bases and V 3 bases, and 12 bases lay outside the gene matches. The CDR3 totals 16 residues.

The CDR3 coding sequence is TGTGCCAGCAGCCAACCCCTAGGCTCTCCTCGGCCCGAGCAGTACTTC. Translation: CASSQPLGSPRPEQYF. The rearrangement links TRBV14 to TRBJ2-7; D is undetermined. The CDR3 is 16 amino acids. The V and J ends lost 2 bases and 6 bases respectively, with 20 bases between them. The V gene's germline CDR1 is SGHDN and CDR2 FVKESK. Full variable domain (rest looked up from reference TRBV14 and TRBJ2-7): EAGVTQFPSHSVIEKGQTVTLRCDPISGHDNLYWYRRVMGKEIKFLLHFVKESKQDESGMPNNRFLAERTGGTYSTLKVQPAELEDSGVYFCASSQPLGSPRPEQYFGPGTRLTVT.

The CDR3 protein is CASSFGGAGYGYTF. CDR3 in DNA: TGTGCCAGCAGTTTCGGTGGGGCGGGCTATGGCTACACCTTC. The chain carries TRBV27 and TRBJ1-2; the D gene is possibly TRBD1 (5 bases). Germline lookup yields CDR1 MNHEY and CDR2 SMNVEV (reference sequence). This CDR3 contains 14 residues. The ends were cut back, 3 bases at V and 4 bases at J, with 12 bases in the middle.

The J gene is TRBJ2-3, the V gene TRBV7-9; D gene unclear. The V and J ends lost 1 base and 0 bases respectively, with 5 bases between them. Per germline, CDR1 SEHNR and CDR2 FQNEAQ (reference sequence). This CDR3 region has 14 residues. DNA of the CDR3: TGTGCCAGCAGCTTAGTGACCAGCACAGATACGCAGTATTTT. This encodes CASSLVTSTDTQYF.

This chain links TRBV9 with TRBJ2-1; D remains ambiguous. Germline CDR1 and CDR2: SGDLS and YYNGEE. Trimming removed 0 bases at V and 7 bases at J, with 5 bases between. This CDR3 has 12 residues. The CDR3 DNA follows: TGTGCCAGCAGCGTAGGCCTTAATGAGCAGTTCTTC. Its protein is CASSVGLNEQFF.

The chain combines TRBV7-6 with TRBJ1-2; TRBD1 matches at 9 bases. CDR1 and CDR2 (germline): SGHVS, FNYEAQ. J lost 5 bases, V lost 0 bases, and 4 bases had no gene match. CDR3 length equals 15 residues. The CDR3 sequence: CASSLARQGVYGYTF. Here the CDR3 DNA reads TGTGCCAGCAGCTTAGCGCGACAGGGGGTGTATGGCTACACCTTC.

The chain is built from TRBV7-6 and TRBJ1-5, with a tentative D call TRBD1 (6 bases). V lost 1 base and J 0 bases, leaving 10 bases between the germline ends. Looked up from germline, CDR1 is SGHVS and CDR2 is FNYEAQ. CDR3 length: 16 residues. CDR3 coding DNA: TGTGCCAGCAGCTTAGTGCCAGGGGATAGCAATCAGCCCCAGCATTTT. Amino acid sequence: CASSLVPGDSNQPQHF. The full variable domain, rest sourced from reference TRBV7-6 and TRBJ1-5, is GAGVSQSPRYKVTKRGQDVALRCDPISGHVSLYWYRQALGQGPEFLTYFNYEAQQDKSGLPNDRFSAERPEGSISTLTIQRTEQRDSAMYRCASSLVPGDSNQPQHFGDGTRLSIL.

For the CDR3, the DNA is TGTGCCAGCAGTTACTCGGTGGCAGCCACTGAAGCTTTCTTT. The encoded protein is CASSYSVAATEAFF. The V call is TRBV6-5, the J call TRBJ1-1, with D hard to call. Germline values: CDR1 MNHEY, CDR2 SVGAGI. This CDR3 comprises 14 residues. V was shortened by 0 bases and J by 4 bases, with 9 bases between the two germline ends.

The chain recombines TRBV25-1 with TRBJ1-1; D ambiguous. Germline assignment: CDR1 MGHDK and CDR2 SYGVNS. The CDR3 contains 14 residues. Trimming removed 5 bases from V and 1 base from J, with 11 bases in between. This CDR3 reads CASSLPGTNTEAFF. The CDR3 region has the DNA TGTGCCAGCAGTCTCCCAGGTACGAACACTGAAGCTTTCTTT.

CDR3 sequence: CASSPGTGVRNEQFF. The CDR3 region has the DNA TGTGCCAGCAGCCCTGGGACAGGAGTAAGAAATGAGCAGTTCTTC. The genes are TRBV6-1 and TRBJ2-1; TRBD1 agrees at 8 bases. The CDR3 is 15 amino acids. CDR1 is MNHNS and CDR2 is SASEGT in the germline V gene. J lost 7 bases, V lost 6 bases, and 11 bases had no gene match.

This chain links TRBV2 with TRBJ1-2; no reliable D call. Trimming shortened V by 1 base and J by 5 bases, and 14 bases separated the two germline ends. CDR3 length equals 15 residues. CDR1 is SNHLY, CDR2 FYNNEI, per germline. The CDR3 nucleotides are TGTGCCAGCAGTGAAGGGAGGGAATTCGGGTATGGCTACACCTTC. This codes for CASSEGREFGYGYTF.

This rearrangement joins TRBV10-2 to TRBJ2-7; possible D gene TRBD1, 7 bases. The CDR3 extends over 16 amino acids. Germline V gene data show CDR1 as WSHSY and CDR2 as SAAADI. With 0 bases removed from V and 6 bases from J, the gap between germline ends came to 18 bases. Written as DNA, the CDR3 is TGCGCCAGCAGTGAGTCGGGCGGGACAAGGGGGCTCGAGCAGTACTTC. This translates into CASSESGGTRGLEQYF.

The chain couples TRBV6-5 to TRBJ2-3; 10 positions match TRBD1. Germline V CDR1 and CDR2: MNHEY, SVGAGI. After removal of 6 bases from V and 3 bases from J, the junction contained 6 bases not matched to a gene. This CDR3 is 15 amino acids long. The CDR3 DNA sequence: TGTGCCAGCAGCCAGGGACAGGGGATAACAGATACGCAGTATTTT. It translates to CASSQGQGITDTQYF.

CDR3 loop: CASSSRSEETQYF. In nucleotides, the CDR3 is TGTGCCAGCAGCTCCCGGAGCGAAGAGACCCAGTACTTC. The V gene is TRBV5-4, the J gene TRBJ2-5; D uncertain. Germline V gene data show CDR1 as SGHNT and CDR2 as YYREEE (reference sequence). Trimming left V 3 bases short and J 3 bases short, with 9 bases between. The CDR3 spans 13 residues.